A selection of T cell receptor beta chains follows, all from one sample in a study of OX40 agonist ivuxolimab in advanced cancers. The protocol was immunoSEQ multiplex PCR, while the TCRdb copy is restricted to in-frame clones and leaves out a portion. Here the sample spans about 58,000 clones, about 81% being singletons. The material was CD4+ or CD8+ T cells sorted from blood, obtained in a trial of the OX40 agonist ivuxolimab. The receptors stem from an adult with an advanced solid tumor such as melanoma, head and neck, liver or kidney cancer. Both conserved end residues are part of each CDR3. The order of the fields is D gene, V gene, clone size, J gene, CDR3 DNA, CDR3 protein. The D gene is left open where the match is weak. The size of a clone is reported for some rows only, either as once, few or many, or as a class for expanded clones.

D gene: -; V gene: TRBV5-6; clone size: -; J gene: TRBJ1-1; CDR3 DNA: TGTGCCAGCAGCTTTCTTGCAGGGCGAGGCACTGAAGCTTTCTTT; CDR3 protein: CASSFLAGRGTEAFF
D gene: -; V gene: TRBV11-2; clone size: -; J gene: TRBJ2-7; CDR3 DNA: TGTGCCAGCAGCTCTCCCCGACGGGGCGGCGAGCAGTACTTC; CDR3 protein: CASSSPRRGGEQYF
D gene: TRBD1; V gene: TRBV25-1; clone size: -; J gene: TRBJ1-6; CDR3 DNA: TGTGCCAGCACTGGGGACAGCTATAATTCACCCCTCCACTTT; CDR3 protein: CASTGDSYNSPLHF
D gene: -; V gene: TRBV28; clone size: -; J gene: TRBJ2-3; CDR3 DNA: TGTGCCAGCAGTTTTCTTGCAGATACGCAGTATTTT; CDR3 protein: CASSFLADTQYF
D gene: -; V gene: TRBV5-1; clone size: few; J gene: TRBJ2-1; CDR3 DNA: TGCGCCAGCAGCGGCCGACAGGCGGCATACAATGAGCAGTTCTTC; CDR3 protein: CASSGRQAAYNEQFF
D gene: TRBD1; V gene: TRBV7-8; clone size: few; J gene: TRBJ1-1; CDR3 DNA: TGTGCCAGCAGCTTAGTTTTTGTGGGCAGGGGGCTTGGAACTGAAGCTTTCTTT; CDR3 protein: CASSLVFVGRGLGTEAFF
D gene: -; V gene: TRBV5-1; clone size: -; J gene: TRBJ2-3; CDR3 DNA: TGCGCCAGCAGCTTGGATTGGGCCAGCGGTAGCACAGATACGCAGTATTTT; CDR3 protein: CASSLDWASGSTDTQYF
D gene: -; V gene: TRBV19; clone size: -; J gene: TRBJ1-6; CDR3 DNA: TGTGCCAGTAGTTTCCGGGGACCTAATTCACCCCTCCACTTT; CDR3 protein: CASSFRGPNSPLHF
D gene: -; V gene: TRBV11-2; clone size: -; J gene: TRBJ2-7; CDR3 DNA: TGTGCCAGCAGCTTAAGCCGGTGGGGCTACGAGCAGTACTTC; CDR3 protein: CASSLSRWGYEQYF
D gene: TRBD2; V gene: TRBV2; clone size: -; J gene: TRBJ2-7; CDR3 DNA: TGTGCCAGCACCGGGACTATCGGTCGCTCCTACGAGCAGTACTTC; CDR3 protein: CASTGTIGRSYEQYF
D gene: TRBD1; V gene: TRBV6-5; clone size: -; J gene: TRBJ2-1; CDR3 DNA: TGTGCCAGCAGCAGGGGACAGTACAATGAGCAGTTCTTC; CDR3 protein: CASSRGQYNEQFF
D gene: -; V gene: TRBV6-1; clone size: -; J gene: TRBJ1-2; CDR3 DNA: TGTGCCAGCAGTGAATTGGGGCGGGGGCCCTATGGCTACACCTTC; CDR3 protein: CASSELGRGPYGYTF
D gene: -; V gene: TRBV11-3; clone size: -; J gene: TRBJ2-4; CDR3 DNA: TGTGCCAGCAGCTCGGGACGGCGAAACATTCAGTACTTC; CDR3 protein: CASSSGRRNIQYF
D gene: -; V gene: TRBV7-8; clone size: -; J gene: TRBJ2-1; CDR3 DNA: TGTGCCAGCAGCTCCTCCGGGGACTCCTTCTACAATGAGCAGTTCTTC; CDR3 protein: CASSSSGDSFYNEQFF
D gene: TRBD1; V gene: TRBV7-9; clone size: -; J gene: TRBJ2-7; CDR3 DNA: TGTGCCAGCAGCTTCTCACCAGGGGGCTCTAGCTCCTACGAGCAGTACTTC; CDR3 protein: CASSFSPGGSSSYEQYF
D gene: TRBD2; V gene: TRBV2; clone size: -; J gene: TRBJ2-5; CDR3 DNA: TGTGCCAGCAGTTCGAGCGGGGGGGCCCGGCAAGAGACCCAGTACTTC; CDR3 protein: CASSSSGGARQETQYF
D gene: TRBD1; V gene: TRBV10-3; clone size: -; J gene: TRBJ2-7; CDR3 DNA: TGTGCCATCAGCCCAGGGGGTGGCGAGCAGTACTTC; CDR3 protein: CAISPGGGEQYF
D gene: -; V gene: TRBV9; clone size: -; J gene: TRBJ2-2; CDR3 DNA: TGTGCCAGCAGTCCATATGGGGGGTACACCGGGGAGCTGTTTTTT; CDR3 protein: CASSPYGGYTGELFF
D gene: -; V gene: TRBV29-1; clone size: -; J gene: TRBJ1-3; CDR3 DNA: TGCAGCGCCGACACCTCTGGAAACACCATATATTTT; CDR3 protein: CSADTSGNTIYF
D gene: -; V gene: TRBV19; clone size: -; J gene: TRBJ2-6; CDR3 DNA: TGTGCCAGTAGTATCCCCCAAGGGGCTGGGGCCAACGTCCTGACTTTC; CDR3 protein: CASSIPQGAGANVLTF
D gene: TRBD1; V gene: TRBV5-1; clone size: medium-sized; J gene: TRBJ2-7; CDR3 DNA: TGCGCCAGCAGCTCGAGCCGCGGGACAGGCTACGAGCAGTACTTC; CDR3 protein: CASSSSRGTGYEQYF
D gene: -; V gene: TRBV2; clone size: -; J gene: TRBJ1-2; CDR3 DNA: TGTGCCAGCAGTGGGGCCAGGGCCCATGGCTACACCTTC; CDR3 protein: CASSGARAHGYTF
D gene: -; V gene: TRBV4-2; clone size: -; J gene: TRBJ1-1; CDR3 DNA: TGTGCCAGCAGCCAAGGATTCGAGGGAAACACTGAAGCTTTCTTT; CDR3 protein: CASSQGFEGNTEAFF
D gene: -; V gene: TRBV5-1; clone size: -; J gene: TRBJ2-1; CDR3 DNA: TGCGCCAGCAGCCCCCCGACTACGGACAATGAGCAGTTCTTC; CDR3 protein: CASSPPTTDNEQFF
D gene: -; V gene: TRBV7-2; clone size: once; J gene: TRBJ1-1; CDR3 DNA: TGTGCCAGCAGCTCGAGACAGAACACTGAAGCTTTCTTT; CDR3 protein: CASSSRQNTEAFF
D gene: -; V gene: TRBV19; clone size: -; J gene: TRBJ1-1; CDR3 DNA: TGTGCCAGTAGTATGCGGGGGGATTGGGCCACTGAAGCTTTCTTT; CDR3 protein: CASSMRGDWATEAFF
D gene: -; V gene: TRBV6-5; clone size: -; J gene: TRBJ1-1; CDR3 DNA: TGTGCCAGCAGTTCCCGGGGAAAGACTGAAGCTTTCTTT; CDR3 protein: CASSSRGKTEAFF
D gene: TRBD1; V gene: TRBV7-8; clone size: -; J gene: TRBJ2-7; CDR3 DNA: TGTGCCAGCAGCTTAGCGACGACAGGGGTTCGATACGAGCAGTACTTC; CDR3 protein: CASSLATTGVRYEQYF
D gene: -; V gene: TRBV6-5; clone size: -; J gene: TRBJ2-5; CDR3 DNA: TGTGCCAGCAGTTACTCAAGCAGGGGCGGTTGGGAGACCCAGTACTTC; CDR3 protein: CASSYSSRGGWETQYF
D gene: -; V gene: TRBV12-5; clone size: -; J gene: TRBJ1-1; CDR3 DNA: TGTGCTAGTGGTTTGAGGGGATCGAACACTGAAGCTTTCTTT; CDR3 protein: CASGLRGSNTEAFF
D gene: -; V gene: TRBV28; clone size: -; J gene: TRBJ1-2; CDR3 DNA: TGTGCCAGCAGTTTATTTGGTGGCTACACCTTC; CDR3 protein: CASSLFGGYTF
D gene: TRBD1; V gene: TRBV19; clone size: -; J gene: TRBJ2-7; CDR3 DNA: TGTGCCAGTAGTATTGGACAGGGGCGCGAGCAGTACTTC; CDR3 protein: CASSIGQGREQYF
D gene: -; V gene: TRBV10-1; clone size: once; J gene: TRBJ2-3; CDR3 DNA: TGCGCCAGTGGCCTGAGCCCAGATACGCAGTATTTT; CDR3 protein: CASGLSPDTQYF
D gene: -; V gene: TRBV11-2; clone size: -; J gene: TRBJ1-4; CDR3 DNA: TGTGCCAGCAGCGCACGACCCGGGCGCACTAATGAAAAACTGTTTTTT; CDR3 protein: CASSARPGRTNEKLFF
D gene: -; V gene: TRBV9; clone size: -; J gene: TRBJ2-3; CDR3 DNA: TGTGCCAGCAGCGTAGGCCAGTCCATCAGCACAGATACGCAGTATTTT; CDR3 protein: CASSVGQSISTDTQYF
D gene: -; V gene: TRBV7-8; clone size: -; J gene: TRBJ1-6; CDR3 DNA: TGTGCCAGCAGCTACTCCGGGAACGTGAATTCACCCCTCCACTTT; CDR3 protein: CASSYSGNVNSPLHF